This TCR beta chain was observed in a study of blood T cell repertoires in COVID-19. On the study more broadly: Acute and convalescent COVID-19 specimens originated in the United States, Italy and Spain. T cells, B-cell-depleted T cells, or PBMCs supplied cDNA or gDNA.

In the source study's methods: The assay estimated nucleated cells by amplifying reference gene primers. This table comes from immunoSEQ multiplex PCR, and its TCRdb copy is limited to in-frame clones, with some not included. The V and J calls and the clone size are those of that table, but D and trimming were determined from the DNA. Of some 350,000 clones listed, around nine tenths are singletons. Trimming left V 3 bases short and J 0 bases short, with 12 bases between. This CDR3 is built from 16 residues. The germline CDR1 and CDR2 sequences are SGHVS and FNYEAQ. The chain carries TRBV7-6 and TRBJ1-3, with D unresolved. The specimen was peripheral blood. This clonotype originated in a human donor in a cohort sampled during active COVID-19. The CDR3 region has the DNA TGTGCCAGCAGCTTCCGTCAGGCTGGCTCTGGAAACACCATATATTTT. Its translation: CASSFRQAGSGNTIYF.